A single sample is the source of the 6 T cell receptor beta chains below, sequenced in a study of cytomegalovirus exposure and HLA in healthy donors. Both 60 Vbeta primers and 13 Jbeta primers went into the PCR. Libraries were prepared by immunoSEQ multiplex PCR; TCRdb keeps only in-frame clonotypes and omits some of them. The table shows 130,000 or so clones, with roughly 76% occurring only once. Material: PBMCs. Every receptor here comes from a female donor in good health and CMV-seronegative.

The chain couples TRBV6-6 to TRBJ1-2; D gene ambiguous. V shed 6 bases and J shed 1 base, with 12 bases lying between them. The CDR3 runs 14 residues. CDR1 is MNHNY and CDR2 is SVGAGI in the germline V gene (reference sequence). CDR3 amino acids: CASSPLTGNYGYTF. The DNA for the CDR3 is TGTGCCAGCAGCCCCCTGACGGGTAACTATGGCTACACCTTC.

The V and J genes are TRBV10-3 and TRBJ2-1; 8 bases map to TRBD1. The V gene end was trimmed by 10 bases and the J gene end by 7 bases; junction bases not matched to a gene: 12. The CDR3 contains 14 residues. Germline lookup yields CDR1 ENHRY and CDR2 SYGVKD. The CDR3 sequence: CATSTGQGGNEQFF. The CDR3 nucleotides are TGTGCCACCTCAACTGGACAGGGAGGAAATGAGCAGTTCTTC.

This chain joins TRBV5-6 and TRBJ2-5; D is possibly TRBD1 (5 bases). The last part of the DNA fits TRBJ2-7 better; the J call may be wrong. The CDR3 extends over 16 amino acids. Germline V gene sequence: CDR1 SGHDT, CDR2 YYEEEE. In DNA form, the CDR3 reads TGTGCCAGCAGCTTAAAATTAGCAGGGTTTGCTGACGAGCAGTACTTC. It translates to CASSLKLAGFADEQYF.

The V gene is TRBV2, the J gene TRBJ2-5; 7 bases map to TRBD1. CDR1 SNHLY and CDR2 FYNNEI come from the germline V gene. The CDR3 totals 14 residues. The V gene end was trimmed by 6 bases and the J gene end by 1 base; junction bases not matched to a gene: 5. CDR3 bases: TGTGCCAGCAGGTTGACAGGGTTCCAAGAGACCCAGTACTTC. It encodes CASRLTGFQETQYF.

As concerns this clone: The same CDR3 is also encoded by other DNA sequences in this sample. The CDR3 loop is CASSLTGSEQFF. Here the CDR3 DNA reads TGTGCCAGCAGCCTCACAGGGAGTGAGCAGTTCTTC. The chain carries TRBV6-5 and TRBJ2-1; TRBD1 might be the D (6 bases). CDR3 length equals 12 residues. Germline V gene data show CDR1 as MNHEY and CDR2 as SVGAGI. The V gene lost 6 bases and the J gene lost 9 bases, with 12 bases spanning the gap.

J is TRBJ1-1 and V is TRBV14, with 9 bases identical to TRBD1. V gave up 9 bases and J gave up 5 bases; unmatched junction bases: 19. The CDR3 is made up of 17 amino acids. The V gene's germline CDR1 is SGHDN and CDR2 FVKESK. The CDR3 DNA follows: TGTGCCAGAAAACGGACAGGGGCAATGGTTCGGAGTACTGAAGCTTTCTTT. Protein product: CARKRTGAMVRSTEAFF. Looking up the rest from reference TRBV14 and TRBJ1-1 gives the full variable domain: EAGVTQFPSHSVIEKGQTVTLRCDPISGHDNLYWYRRVMGKEIKFLLHFVKESKQDESGMPNNRFLAERTGGTYSTLKVQPAELEDSGVYFCARKRTGAMVRSTEAFFGQGTRLTVV.